These 21 T cell receptor beta chains came from one sample sequenced in a study of T-cell memory formation after mild COVID-19. TCRdb recomputed calls from the 5' RACE reads with MiXCR, one row per CDR3 protein. The sample has about 420,000 distinct CDR3 sequences; under 25% are singletons. Sample: PBMCs or a T cell subset sorted from them (not recorded which). These receptor sequences come from an adult woman who had mild COVID-19 (a few samples of this study predate the infection). Cell type and time point are not known.

The chain joins TRBV18 to TRBJ2-7; 8 bases match TRBD1. Trimming cost V 0 bases and J 0 bases; bases outside gene matches: 4. Looked up from germline, CDR1 is KGHSH and CDR2 is LQKENI. The CDR3 length is 16 residues. CDR3 nucleotides: TGTGCCAGCTCACCACCCCGGACAGGGAGCTCCTACGAGCAGTACTTC. It translates to CASSPPRTGSSYEQYF.

This clonotype was counted between two and nine times. The genes are TRBV7-8 and TRBJ2-1; D is undetermined. Looked up from germline, CDR1 is SGHVS and CDR2 is FQNEAQ. Trimming took off 4 bases at V and 4 bases at J, with 20 bases between the two ends. The CDR3 is made up of 17 amino acids. In DNA, the CDR3 is TGTGCCAGCAGCTACCCCCGCAGGTTTGGTCCTTACAATGAGCAGTTCTTC. Translation gives CASSYPRRFGPYNEQFF.

This clonotype was seen more than once but under ten times. The chain combines TRBV4-3 with TRBJ2-1; 9 bases agree with TRBD2. V shed 4 bases, J shed 7 bases, and the junction held 11 bases outside the gene matches. The CDR3 length is 16 residues. Germline CDR1 is LGHNA and CDR2 is YSLEER. CDR3 DNA sequence: TGCGCCAGCAGCCCGGGAGCAGGCGGGAGGGCGAATGAGCAGTTCTTC. Translated, it gives CASSPGAGGRANEQFF.

The chain recombines TRBV12-3 or TRBV12-4 with TRBJ1-1, with D maybe TRBD1 (5 bases). The length of the CDR3 is 14 residues. Trimming took 7 bases from V and 4 from J, leaving 16 bases between them. CDR3 loop: CASTRGLRGTEAFF. The CDR3 bases are TGTGCCAGCACCCGGGGCCTCAGAGGCACTGAAGCTTTCTTT.

V is TRBV12-3 or TRBV12-4 and J is TRBJ2-7; 7 nucleotides line up with TRBD1. This CDR3 is built from 16 residues. V shed 5 bases, J shed 0 bases, and the junction held 10 bases outside the gene matches. The CDR3 loop reads CASSPRQGLLSYEQYF. The CDR3 DNA follows: TGTGCCAGCAGTCCCCGACAGGGCCTACTCTCCTACGAGCAGTACTTC.

The chain is built from TRBV29-1 and TRBJ2-2; D is uncertain. This CDR3 has 11 amino acids. Germline V gene sequence: CDR1 SQVTM, CDR2 ANQGSEA. Between the trimmed V and J ends, which lost 6 bases and 3 bases, there was a span of 5 bases. The CDR3 sequence is CSVPDTGELFF. Here the CDR3 DNA reads TGCAGCGTCCCCGACACCGGGGAGCTGTTTTTT.

This clonotype was recorded only once. CDR3 nucleotide sequence: TGTGCCTGGAGTTCATTGAGAGGGGGCACTGAAGCTTTCTTT. This gives the protein CAWSSLRGGTEAFF. The rearrangement uses TRBV30 and TRBJ1-1; the D gene is possibly TRBD1 (6 bases). Per the germline V gene, CDR1 is GTSNPN and CDR2 is SVGIG (reference sequence). Trimming stripped 2 bases from V and 4 bases from J, with 14 bases between. The CDR3 spans 14 residues. The entire variable domain, with the rest obtained from reference TRBV30 and TRBJ1-1, is as follows: SQTIHQWPATLVQPVGSPLSLECTVEGTSNPNLYWYRQAAGRGLQLLFYSVGIGQISSEVPQNLSASRPQDRQFILSSKKLLLSDSGFYLCAWSSLRGGTEAFFGQGTRLTVV.

This clonotype was seen more than once but under ten times. The chain joins TRBV12-3 or TRBV12-4 to TRBJ2-1; possible D gene TRBD1, 6 bases. Trimming took 7 bases from V and 6 from J, leaving 22 bases between them. CDR3 length: 16 amino acids. DNA of the CDR3: TGTGCCAGCACCCCTTCACAGGGTAAGGTGACCAATGAGCAGTTCTTC. Translating gives CASTPSQGKVTNEQFF.

This chain uses TRBV4-1 with TRBJ1-3, with D possibly being TRBD1 (6 bases). The CDR3 is 16 residues long. Trimming pared 2 bases from V and 0 bases from J, leaving 11 bases between. The germline gives CDR1 MGHRA, CDR2 YSYEKL. In nucleotides, the CDR3 is TGCGCCAGCAGCCAACGGACAGCCATCTCTGGAAACACCATATATTTT. Translation: CASSQRTAISGNTIYF.

The chain couples TRBV5-1 to TRBJ2-2, with 9 bases identical to TRBD1. The CDR3 spans 15 residues. In germline, CDR1 is SGHRS, CDR2 YFSETQ. The junction had 4 bases not matched to a gene; V was cut back by 6 bases and J by 1 base. CDR3: CASNSGQGNTGELFF. The CDR3 nucleotides read TGCGCCAGCAATTCGGGACAGGGGAACACCGGGGAGCTGTTTTTT.

This clonotype was observed a few times. The V and J genes are TRBV5-4 and TRBJ2-5, with 9 bases aligning to TRBD2. The CDR3 sequence is 16 residues long. The germline gives CDR1 SGHNT, CDR2 YYREEE (reference sequence). Trimming at V came to 7 bases and at J to 5 bases, leaving 15 bases not matched to a gene. CDR3 sequence reads: CASLPLLAGKRETQYF. The CDR3 nucleotides read TGTGCCAGCCTTCCGTTGCTAGCGGGAAAGCGGGAGACCCAGTACTTC.

The chain uses TRBV27 and TRBJ2-2, with D possibly matching TRBD2 (5 bases). Germline V gene lookup returns CDR1 MNHEY and CDR2 SMNVEV (reference sequence). CDR3 length equals 13 residues. Trimming cost V 5 bases and J 6 bases, with 10 bases left between them. Here the CDR3 reads CASSPGLPGELFF. CDR3 sequence (DNA): TGTGCCAGCAGTCCCGGACTCCCCGGGGAGCTGTTTTTT.

This clonotype was found a few times. This chain uses TRBV5-1 with TRBJ2-7; a weak D match, TRBD1 (6 bases). This CDR3 is built from 16 residues. V lost 0 bases and J 1 base, leaving 14 bases between the germline ends. Germline CDR1 SGHRS, CDR2 YFSETQ. CDR3 residues: CASSLVGTQGSYEQYF. CDR3 in DNA: TGCGCCAGCAGCTTGGTCGGGACACAGGGTTCCTACGAGCAGTACTTC.

This clonotype was counted a few times. The rearrangement uses TRBV4-1 and TRBJ2-5; possibly TRBD1 for D (5 bases). The CDR3 is 17 residues long. Trimming stripped 0 bases from V and 2 bases from J, with 16 bases between. Germline loops: CDR1 MGHRA, CDR2 YSYEKL. The chain's CDR3 is CASSQDRPGMGQETQYF. The CDR3 nucleotides are TGCGCCAGCAGCCAAGATCGACCAGGGATGGGGCAAGAGACCCAGTACTTC.

CDR3 region: CASSPTYRNTGELFF. Here the CDR3 DNA reads TGCGCCAGCAGCCCGACCTACAGGAACACCGGGGAGCTGTTTTTT. The V call is TRBV5-1, the J call TRBJ2-2; D is uncertain. CDR1 is SGHRS and CDR2 is YFSETQ in the germline V gene. Trimming removed 4 bases from V and 1 base from J, with 11 bases in between. CDR3 size: 15 residues.

This clonotype was observed a handful of times. The rearrangement uses TRBV6-2 or TRBV6-3 and TRBJ2-3, with 7 nucleotides matching TRBD2. The V and J ends lost 5 bases and 5 bases, in that order; junction bases with no gene match: 13. CDR1 is MNHEY and CDR2 is SVGEGT in the germline V gene. The CDR3 covers 16 residues. The CDR3, as DNA: TGTGCCAGCAGTCCCTACTTGGCGGGAGCGAAAGATACGCAGTATTTT. Translated: CASSPYLAGAKDTQYF.

This clonotype was found a few times. This sequence joins TRBV7-3 and TRBJ2-5, with a possible D match to TRBD2 (5 bases). The ends were cut back, 1 base at V and 2 bases at J, with 11 bases in the middle. Germline V gene lookup returns CDR1 SGHTA and CDR2 FQGTGA. The CDR3 sequence is 15 residues long. The CDR3 DNA is TGTGCCAGCAGCTTAATGAACCGCGGGCAAGAGACCCAGTACTTC. Translated, it gives CASSLMNRGQETQYF. The full variable domain, in which reference TRBV7-3 and TRBJ2-5 provide the parts outside the CDR3, is GAGVSQTPSNKVTEKGKYVELRCDPISGHTALYWYRQSLGQGPEFLIYFQGTGAADDSGLPNDRFFAVRPEGSVSTLKIQRTERGDSAVYLCASSLMNRGQETQYFGPGTRLLVL.

This sequence joins TRBV9 and TRBJ2-4, with TRBD1 identical over 7 bases. V trimming: 3 bases; J trimming: 8 bases; junction bases outside the gene matches: 8. The CDR3 runs to 14 residues. CDR1 is SGDLS, CDR2 YYNGEE, per germline. DNA for the CDR3: TGTGCCAGCAGCGCCCAGACAGGGCCGGACATTCAGTACTTC. Its protein is CASSAQTGPDIQYF.

V and J are TRBV2 and TRBJ1-4, with 8 bases identical to TRBD1. There are 16 residues in the CDR3. In germline, CDR1 is SNHLY, CDR2 FYNNEI. V shed 5 bases, J shed 6 bases, and the junction held 11 bases outside the gene matches. In DNA form, the CDR3 reads TGTGCCAGCAGTATCTACCAGGGGGCCGGTGATGAAAAACTGTTTTTT. Its translation: CASSIYQGAGDEKLFF. Based on the CDR3 plus reference TRBV2 and TRBJ1-4, the full variable domain is EPEVTQTPSHQVTQMGQEVILRCVPISNHLYFYWYRQILGQKVEFLVSFYNNEISEKSEIFDDQFSVERPDGSNFTLKIRSTKLEDSAMYFCASSIYQGAGDEKLFFGSGTQLSVL.

The chain carries TRBV4-3 and TRBJ2-5, with a possible D match to TRBD1 (5 bases). The germline CDR1 and CDR2 sequences are LGHNA and YSLEER. CDR3 length: 15 amino acids. V was clipped by 1 base and J by 6 bases, with 15 bases between them. CDR3 sequence: CASSQGSQGWKTQYF. The CDR3 nucleotides read TGCGCCAGCAGCCAAGGAAGCCAGGGTTGGAAGACCCAGTACTTC.

This clonotype was counted between two and nine times. V gene TRBV6-5 combines with J gene TRBJ1-2, with 7 bases matching TRBD1. J gave up 7 bases and V 2 bases, and 4 bases lay outside the gene matches. The CDR3 is 13 amino acids. The germline V gene encodes CDR1 MNHEY and CDR2 SVGAGI. DNA of the CDR3: TGTGCCAGCAGTTACGAAGGGGGCTCTGGCTACACCTTC. This encodes CASSYEGGSGYTF.